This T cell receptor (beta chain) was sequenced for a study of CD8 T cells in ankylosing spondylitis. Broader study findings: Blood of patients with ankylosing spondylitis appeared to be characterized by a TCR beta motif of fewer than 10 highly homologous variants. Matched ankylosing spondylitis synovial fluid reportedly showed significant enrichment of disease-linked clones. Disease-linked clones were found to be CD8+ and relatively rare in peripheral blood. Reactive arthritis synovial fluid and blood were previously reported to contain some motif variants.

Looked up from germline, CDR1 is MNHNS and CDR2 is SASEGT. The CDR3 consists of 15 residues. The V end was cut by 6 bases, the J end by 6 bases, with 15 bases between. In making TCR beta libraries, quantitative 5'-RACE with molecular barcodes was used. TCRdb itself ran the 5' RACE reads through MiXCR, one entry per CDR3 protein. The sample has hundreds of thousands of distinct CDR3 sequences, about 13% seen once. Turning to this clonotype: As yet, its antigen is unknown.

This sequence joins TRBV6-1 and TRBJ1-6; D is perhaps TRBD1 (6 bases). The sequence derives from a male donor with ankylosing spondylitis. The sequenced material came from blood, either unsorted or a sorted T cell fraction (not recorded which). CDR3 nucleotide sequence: TGTGCCAGCAGAGCCACGGGGGACATTAATTCACCCCTCCACTTT. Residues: CASRATGDINSPLHF.